The clone carrying this T cell receptor beta chain has more than one count but fewer than ten. The sample is drawn from a study of graft-versus-host responses after intestinal transplantation. Trimming took 8 bases from V and 2 from J, leaving 10 bases between them. Germline values: CDR1 WNHNN, CDR2 SYGVQD (reference sequence). The CDR3 extends over 12 amino acids. Profiled with immunoSEQ multiplex PCR; TCRdb holds only in-frame clones, not every one. The sample yields tens of thousands of clones, under 95% seen once. The chain links TRBV10-1 to TRBJ2-7, with D possibly matching TRBD2 (6 bases). The TCR sequence derives from a human patient who received an intestinal transplant, so some T cells may come from the graft donor. The specimen comprised PBMCs, sampled about 310 days after intestinal transplant. CDR3 sequence reads: CASGTVTYEQYF. The DNA for the CDR3 is TGCGCCAGCGGGACTGTAACCTACGAGCAGTACTTC.